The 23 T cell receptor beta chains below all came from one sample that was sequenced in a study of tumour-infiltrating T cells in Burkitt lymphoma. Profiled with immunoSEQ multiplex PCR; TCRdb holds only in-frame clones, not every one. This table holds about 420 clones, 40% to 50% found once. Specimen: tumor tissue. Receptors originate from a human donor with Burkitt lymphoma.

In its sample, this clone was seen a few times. CDR3 region: CGTRGGAGETQYF. CDR3 coding DNA: TGTGGCACGCGCGGGGGGGCTGGAGAGACCCAGTACTTC. V usage is TRBV2 and J usage is TRBJ2-5; 9 bases line up with TRBD2. The CDR3 covers 13 residues. Germline V gene data show CDR1 as SNHLY and CDR2 as FYNNEI.

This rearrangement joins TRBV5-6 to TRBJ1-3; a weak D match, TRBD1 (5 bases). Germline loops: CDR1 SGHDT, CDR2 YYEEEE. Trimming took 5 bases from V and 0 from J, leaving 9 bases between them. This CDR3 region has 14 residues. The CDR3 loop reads CASRGGGSGNTIYF. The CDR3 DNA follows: TGTGCCAGCAGGGGGGGTGGCTCTGGAAACACCATATATTTT.

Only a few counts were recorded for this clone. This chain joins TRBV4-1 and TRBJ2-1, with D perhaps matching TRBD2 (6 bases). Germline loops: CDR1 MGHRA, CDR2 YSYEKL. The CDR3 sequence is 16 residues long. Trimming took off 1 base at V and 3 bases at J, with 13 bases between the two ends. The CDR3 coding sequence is TGCGCCAGCAGCCAAGCAGTTTTAGCGGACTACAATGAGCAGTTCTTC. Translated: CASSQAVLADYNEQFF.

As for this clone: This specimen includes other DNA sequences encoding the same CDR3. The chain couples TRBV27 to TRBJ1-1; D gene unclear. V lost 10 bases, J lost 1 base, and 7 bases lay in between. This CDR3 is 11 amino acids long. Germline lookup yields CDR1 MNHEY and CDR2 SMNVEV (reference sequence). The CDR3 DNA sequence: TGTGCCACCCTGAGGAACACTGAAGCTTTCTTT. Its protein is CATLRNTEAFF.

The DNA for the CDR3 is TGTGCCAGCAGCGTAGGAGGGGGTCCAGGGGCGTCCGGGGAGCTGTTTTTT. It specifies CASSVGGGPGASGELFF. The V and J genes are TRBV9 and TRBJ2-2, with D perhaps TRBD1 (6 bases). With 0 bases removed from V and 6 bases from J, the gap between germline ends came to 18 bases. Germline loops: CDR1 SGDLS, CDR2 YYNGEE. This CDR3 region has 17 residues.

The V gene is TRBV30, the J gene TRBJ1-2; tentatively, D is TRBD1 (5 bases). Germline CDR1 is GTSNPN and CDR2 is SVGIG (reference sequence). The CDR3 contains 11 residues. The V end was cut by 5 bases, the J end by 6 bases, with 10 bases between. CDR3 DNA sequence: TGTGCCTGGTGGGGGAGCGATGGCTACACCTTC. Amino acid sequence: CAWWGSDGYTF.

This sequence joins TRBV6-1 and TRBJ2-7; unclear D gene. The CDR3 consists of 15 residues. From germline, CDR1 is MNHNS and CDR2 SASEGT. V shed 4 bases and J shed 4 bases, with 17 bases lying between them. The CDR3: CASSAFSAAPYEQYF. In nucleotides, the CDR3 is TGTGCCAGCAGTGCTTTTTCGGCAGCGCCGTACGAGCAGTACTTC.

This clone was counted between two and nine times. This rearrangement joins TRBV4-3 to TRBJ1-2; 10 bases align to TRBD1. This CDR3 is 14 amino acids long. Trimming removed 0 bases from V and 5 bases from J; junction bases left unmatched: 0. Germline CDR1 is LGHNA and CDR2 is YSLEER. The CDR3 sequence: CASSQEDRGYGYTF. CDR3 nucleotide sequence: TGCGCCAGCAGCCAAGAGGACAGGGGGTATGGCTACACCTTC.

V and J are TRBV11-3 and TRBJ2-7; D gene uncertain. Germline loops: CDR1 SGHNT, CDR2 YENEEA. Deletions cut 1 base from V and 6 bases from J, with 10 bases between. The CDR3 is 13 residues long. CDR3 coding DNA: TGTGCCAGCAGCTTAGGGGCGGTCGGCGAGCAGTACTTC. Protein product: CASSLGAVGEQYF.

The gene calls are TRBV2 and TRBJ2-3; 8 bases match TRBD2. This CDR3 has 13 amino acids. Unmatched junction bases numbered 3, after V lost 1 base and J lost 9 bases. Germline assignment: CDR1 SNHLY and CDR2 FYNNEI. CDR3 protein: CASSEVAGGTQYF. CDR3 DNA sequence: TGTGCCAGCAGTGAAGTTGCGGGGGGCACGCAGTATTTT. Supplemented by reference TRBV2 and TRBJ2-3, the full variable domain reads EPEVTQTPSHQVTQMGQEVILRCVPISNHLYFYWYRQILGQKVEFLVSFYNNEISEKSEIFDDQFSVERPDGSNFTLKIRSTKLEDSAMYFCASSEVAGGTQYFGPGTRLTVL.

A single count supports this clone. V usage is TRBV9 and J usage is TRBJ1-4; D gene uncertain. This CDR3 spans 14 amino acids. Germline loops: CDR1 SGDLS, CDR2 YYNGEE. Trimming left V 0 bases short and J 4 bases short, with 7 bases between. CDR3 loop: CASSVGPINEKLFF. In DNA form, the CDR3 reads TGTGCCAGCAGCGTAGGGCCGATTAATGAAAAACTGTTTTTT.

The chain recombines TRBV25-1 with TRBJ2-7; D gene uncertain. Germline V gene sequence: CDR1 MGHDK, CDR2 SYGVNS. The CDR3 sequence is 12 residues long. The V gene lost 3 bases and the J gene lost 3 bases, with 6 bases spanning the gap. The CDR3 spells CASSEGNYEQYF. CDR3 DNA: TGTGCCAGCAGTGAGGGCAACTACGAGCAGTACTTC.

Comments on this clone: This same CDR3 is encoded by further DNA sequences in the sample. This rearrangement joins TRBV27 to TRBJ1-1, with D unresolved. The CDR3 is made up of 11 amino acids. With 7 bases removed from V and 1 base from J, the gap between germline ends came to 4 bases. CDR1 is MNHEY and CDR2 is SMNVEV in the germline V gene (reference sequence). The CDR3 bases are TGTGCCAGCATCAGGAACACTGAAGCTTTCTTT. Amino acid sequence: CASIRNTEAFF.

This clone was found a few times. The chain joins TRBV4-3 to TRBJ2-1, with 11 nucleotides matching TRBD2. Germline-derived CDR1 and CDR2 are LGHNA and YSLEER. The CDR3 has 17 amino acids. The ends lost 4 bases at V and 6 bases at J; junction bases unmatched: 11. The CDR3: CASSRGPSGGRPNEQFF. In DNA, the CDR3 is TGCGCCAGCAGCCGGGGACCTAGCGGGGGGCGTCCCAATGAGCAGTTCTTC.

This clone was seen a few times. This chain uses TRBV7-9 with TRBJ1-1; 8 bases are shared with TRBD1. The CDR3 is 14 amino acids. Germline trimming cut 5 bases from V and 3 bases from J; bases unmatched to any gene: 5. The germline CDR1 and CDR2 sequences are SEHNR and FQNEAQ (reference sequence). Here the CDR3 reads CASSLGQGDTEAFF. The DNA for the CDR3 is TGTGCCAGCAGCCTCGGACAGGGTGACACTGAAGCTTTCTTT.

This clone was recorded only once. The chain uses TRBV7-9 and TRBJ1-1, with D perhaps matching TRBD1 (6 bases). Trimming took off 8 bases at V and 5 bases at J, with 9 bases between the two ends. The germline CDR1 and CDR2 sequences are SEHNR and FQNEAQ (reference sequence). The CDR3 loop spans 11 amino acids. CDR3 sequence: CASRQGTEAFF. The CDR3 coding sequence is TGTGCCAGCCGGCAGGGGACTGAAGCTTTCTTT.

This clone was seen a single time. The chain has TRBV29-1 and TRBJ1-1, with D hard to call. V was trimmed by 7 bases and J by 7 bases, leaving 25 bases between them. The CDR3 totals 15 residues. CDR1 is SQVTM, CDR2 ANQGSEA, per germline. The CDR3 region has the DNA TGCAGCGCTACCATGCCTGGGTCGGCAGTGGTTGAAGCTTTCTTT. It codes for CSATMPGSAVVEAFF.

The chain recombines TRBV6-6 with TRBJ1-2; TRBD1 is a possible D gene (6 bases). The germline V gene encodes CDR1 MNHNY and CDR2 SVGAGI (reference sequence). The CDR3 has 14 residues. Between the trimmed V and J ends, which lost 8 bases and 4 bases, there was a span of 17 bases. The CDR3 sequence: CASLQLMDSYGYTF. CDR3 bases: TGTGCCAGCCTCCAACTGATGGACAGCTATGGCTACACCTTC.

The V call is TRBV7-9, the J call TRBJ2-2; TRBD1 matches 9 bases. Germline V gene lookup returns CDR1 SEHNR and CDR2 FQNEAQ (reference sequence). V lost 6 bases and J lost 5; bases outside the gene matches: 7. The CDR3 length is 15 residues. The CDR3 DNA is TGTGCCAGCAGACCACCGGGACAGGGTACCGGGGAGCTGTTTTTT. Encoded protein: CASRPPGQGTGELFF.

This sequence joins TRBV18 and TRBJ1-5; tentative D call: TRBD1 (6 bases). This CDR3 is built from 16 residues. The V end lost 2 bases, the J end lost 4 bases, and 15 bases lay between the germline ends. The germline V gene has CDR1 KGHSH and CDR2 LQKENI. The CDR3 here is CASSPTSGAGNQPQHF. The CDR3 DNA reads TGTGCCAGCTCACCAACATCGGGGGCTGGGAATCAGCCCCAGCATTTT.

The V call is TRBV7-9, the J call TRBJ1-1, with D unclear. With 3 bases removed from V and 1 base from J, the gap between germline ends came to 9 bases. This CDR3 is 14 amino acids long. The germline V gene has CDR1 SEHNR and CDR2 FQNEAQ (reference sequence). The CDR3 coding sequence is TGTGCCAGCAGCTTCTACGCCGAGAACACTGAAGCTTTCTTT. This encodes CASSFYAENTEAFF.

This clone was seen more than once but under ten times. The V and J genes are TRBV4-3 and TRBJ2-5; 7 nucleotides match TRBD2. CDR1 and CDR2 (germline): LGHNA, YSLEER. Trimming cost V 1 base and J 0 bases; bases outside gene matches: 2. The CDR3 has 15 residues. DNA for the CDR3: TGCGCCAGCAGCCAAGCTAGCGGTAACCAAGAGACCCAGTACTTC. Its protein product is CASSQASGNQETQYF.

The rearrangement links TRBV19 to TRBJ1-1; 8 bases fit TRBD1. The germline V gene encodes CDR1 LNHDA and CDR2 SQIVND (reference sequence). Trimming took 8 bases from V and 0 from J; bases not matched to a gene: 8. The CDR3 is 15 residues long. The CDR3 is CASWTGLSVNTEAFF. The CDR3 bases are TGTGCCAGTTGGACAGGGCTTTCGGTGAACACTGAAGCTTTCTTT. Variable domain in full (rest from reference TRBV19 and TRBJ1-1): DGGITQSPKYLFRKEGQNVTLSCEQNLNHDAMYWYRQDPGQGLRLIYYSQIVNDFQKGDIAEGYSVSREKKESFPLTVTSAQKNPTAFYLCASWTGLSVNTEAFFGQGTRLTVV.